Below, 24 T cell receptor beta chains from the same sample are listed, as sequenced in a study of T cell responses to AZD1222 COVID-19 vaccine. Only in-frame clones appear in the TCRdb table, and some are missing; sequencing was by immunoSEQ multiplex PCR. The sample has about 120,000 clones, 88% seen once. The specimen comprised peripheral blood, sampled on day 0 of AZD1222 vaccination. These receptor sequences come from an adult in good health.

The J gene is TRBJ2-1, the V gene TRBV5-4; D perhaps matches TRBD2 (6 bases). Germline CDR1 reads SGHNT; CDR2 reads YYREEE (reference sequence). The CDR3 totals 15 residues. Trimming cost V 3 bases and J 10 bases, with 20 bases left between them. The CDR3 DNA sequence: TGTGCCAGCAGCTACTTCTTCGCGGGGAGCCGGGAGCAGTTCTTC. It specifies CASSYFFAGSREQFF.

The chain has TRBV13 and TRBJ1-2; D is uncertain. Trimming removed 5 bases from V and 8 bases from J, with 15 bases in between. Germline loops: CDR1 PRHDT, CDR2 FYEKMQ (reference sequence). The CDR3 covers 13 residues. CDR3 sequence reads: CASSLRRTRGYTF. The CDR3 coding sequence is TGTGCCAGCAGCCTACGACGTACGCGAGGCTACACCTTC.

Concerning this clone: The junction departs from the called germline gene at one end, perhaps through a read error. The V call is TRBV28, the J call TRBJ1-4; the D gene is possibly TRBD1 (5 bases). Germline loops: CDR1 MDHEN, CDR2 SYDVKM. The CDR3 consists of 15 residues. The CDR3 loop reads CTSSLSGTGGEKLFF. Written as DNA, the CDR3 is TGTACCAGCAGTTTATCCGGGACGGGTGGGGAAAAACTGTTTTTT.

A single count supports this clone. The chain recombines TRBV5-4 with TRBJ2-7, with 11 bases lining up with TRBD2. Germline V lookup: CDR1 SGHNT, CDR2 YYREEE (reference sequence). V lost 1 base, J lost 7 bases, and 4 bases stayed unmatched. The CDR3 spans 14 residues. The CDR3, as DNA: TGTGCCAGCAGCTTGAAACTAGCGGGAGATGAGCAGTACTTC. Its protein is CASSLKLAGDEQYF.

The genes are TRBV28 and TRBJ2-7; 11 positions match TRBD1. The trim removed 6 bases at V and 0 bases at J, leaving 10 bases unmatched. The CDR3 totals 17 residues. CDR1 MDHEN and CDR2 SYDVKM come from the germline V gene. The CDR3 protein is CASSPIVGQGVSYEQYF. In DNA form, the CDR3 reads TGTGCCAGCAGCCCTATCGTGGGACAGGGGGTCTCCTACGAGCAGTACTTC.

The chain uses TRBV6-1 and TRBJ2-7; 10 bases fit TRBD2. The germline CDR1 and CDR2 sequences are MNHNS and SASEGT. This CDR3 contains 15 residues. The J segment lost 6 bases and the V segment lost 1 base, leaving 6 bases of the junction unmatched. CDR3 coding DNA: TGTGCCAGCAGTGAAGGTAGCGGGAGGCCTCGCGAGCAGTACTTC. Translated: CASSEGSGRPREQYF.

The CDR3 loop reads CASTSQSRNTIYF. The CDR3 coding sequence is TGTGCCAGTACCTCTCAATCCAGAAACACCATATATTTT. The chain uses TRBV19 and TRBJ1-3; no definite D call. Germline-derived CDR1 and CDR2 are LNHDA and SQIVND (reference sequence). CDR3 length equals 13 residues. V was pared by 7 bases and J by 5 bases, with 12 bases between.

The count of this clone is one. V and J are TRBV6-5 and TRBJ2-2, with D perhaps matching TRBD2 (6 bases). Germline V CDR1 and CDR2: MNHEY, SVGAGI. The CDR3 runs to 15 residues. V gave up 7 bases and J gave up 4 bases, with 16 bases separating them. CDR3: CASTLGRLGTGELFF. The CDR3 coding sequence is TGTGCCAGCACTTTAGGGAGGCTTGGCACCGGGGAGCTGTTTTTT.

This clone appeared a few times. The CDR3, as DNA: TGTGCCAGCAGCACAGGGACCGTTCAGTACTTC. It translates to CASSTGTVQYF. The rearrangement links TRBV11-2 to TRBJ2-7, with D possibly being TRBD1 (6 bases). The CDR3 runs 11 residues. CDR1 is SGHAT and CDR2 is FQNNGV in the germline V gene. V was pared by 5 bases and J by 10 bases, with 12 bases between.

V usage is TRBV6-6 and J usage is TRBJ2-3; D is undetermined. Germline CDR1 and CDR2: MNHNY and SVGAGI (reference sequence). Trimming removed 2 bases at V and 6 bases at J, with 12 bases between. This CDR3 region has 14 residues. In nucleotides, the CDR3 is TGTGCCAGCAGTTACAGCGCAATGGGGGATACGCAGTATTTT. Translation gives CASSYSAMGDTQYF.

In this sample, this clone turned up a few times. V and J are TRBV19 and TRBJ1-2; 7 bases are a match to TRBD1. J was trimmed by 3 bases and V by 5 bases; bases with no gene match: 6. Germline CDR1 and CDR2: LNHDA and SQIVND (reference sequence). This CDR3 has 14 residues. The CDR3 region has the DNA TGTGCCAGTAGTCCGGACAGGAGAGACTATGGCTACACCTTC. Its translation: CASSPDRRDYGYTF.

The CDR3 reads CASSESMGGVNTEAFF. For the CDR3, the DNA is TGCGCCAGCAGTGAGTCCATGGGCGGCGTGAACACTGAAGCTTTCTTT. The rearrangement joins TRBV10-1 to TRBJ1-1; D gene uncertain. The CDR3 consists of 16 residues. Germline loops: CDR1 WNHNN, CDR2 SYGVQD (reference sequence). V was clipped by 0 bases and J by 0 bases, with 11 bases between them.

This chain links TRBV24-1 with TRBJ2-5; D perhaps matches TRBD2 (6 bases). The V end was cut by 2 bases, the J end by 3 bases, with 15 bases between. CDR1 and CDR2 (germline): KGHDR, SFDVKD. The CDR3 runs 16 residues. The CDR3 reads CATSDSREQGKETQYF. The CDR3 coding sequence is TGTGCCACCAGTGATTCCCGGGAGCAAGGGAAAGAGACCCAGTACTTC.

The chain is built from TRBV28 and TRBJ2-5, with TRBD2 matching 8 bases. V gave up 7 bases and J gave up 1 base; unmatched junction bases: 11. The germline gives CDR1 MDHEN, CDR2 SYDVKM. CDR3 length: 16 residues. The CDR3 sequence: CASNPPLGGGQETQYF. Written as DNA, the CDR3 is TGTGCCAGCAACCCTCCCCTCGGGGGGGGCCAAGAGACCCAGTACTTC.

This rearrangement joins TRBV5-1 to TRBJ2-7; the match to TRBD2 covers 14 bases. Germline CDR1 reads SGHRS; CDR2 reads YFSETQ. J gave up 6 bases and V 0 bases, and 5 bases lay outside the gene matches. The CDR3 has 16 residues. DNA of the CDR3: TGCGCCAGCAGCTTGGATGGGACTAGCGGGAGTGGCGAGCAGTACTTC. It yields the protein CASSLDGTSGSGEQYF.

Turning to this clone: The identical CDR3 is also encoded by other nucleotide sequences in the sample. This sequence joins TRBV5-1 and TRBJ2-5, with unresolved D. With 2 bases removed from V and 3 bases from J, the gap between germline ends came to 2 bases. The length of the CDR3 is 11 residues. The germline gives CDR1 SGHRS, CDR2 YFSETQ. CDR3 nucleotide sequence: TGCGCCAGCAGCTTAGAAGAGACCCAGTACTTC. Its translation: CASSLEETQYF.

The V gene is TRBV28, the J gene TRBJ2-6; D is unclear. This CDR3 is built from 14 residues. V shed 7 bases and J shed 3 bases, with 10 bases lying between them. Per germline, CDR1 MDHEN and CDR2 SYDVKM. This chain's CDR3 is CASTPWGGANVLTF. The CDR3 nucleotides are TGTGCCAGCACCCCTTGGGGTGGGGCCAACGTCCTGACTTTC. Full variable domain (rest looked up from reference TRBV28 and TRBJ2-6): DVKVTQSSRYLVKRTGEKVFLECVQDMDHENMFWYRQDPGLGLRLIYFSYDVKMKEKGDIPEGYSVSREKKERFSLILESASTNQTSMYLCASTPWGGANVLTFGAGSRLTVL.

The sample holds one count of this clone. The V call is TRBV18, the J call TRBJ1-1; tentatively, D is TRBD1 (5 bases). The V end lost 1 base, the J end lost 4 bases, and 10 bases lay between the germline ends. Germline V CDR1 and CDR2: KGHSH, LQKENI. The CDR3 runs to 14 residues. The CDR3 bases are TGTGCCAGCTCACCACGTGAGGGGAGCACTGAAGCTTTCTTT. It translates to CASSPREGSTEAFF.

The chain recombines TRBV5-1 with TRBJ1-1, with a weak D call TRBD1 (6 bases). In germline, CDR1 is SGHRS, CDR2 YFSETQ. The V gene lost 3 bases and the J gene lost 2 bases, with 14 bases spanning the gap. The CDR3 covers 15 residues. The CDR3 reads CASSSTGIVNTEAFF. In DNA, the CDR3 is TGCGCCAGCAGCTCAACAGGGATAGTAAACACTGAAGCTTTCTTT.

V and J are TRBV5-1 and TRBJ2-1; 8 bases fit TRBD2. After removal of 4 bases from V and 4 bases from J, the junction contained 7 bases not matched to a gene. The CDR3 spans 15 residues. Germline assignment: CDR1 SGHRS and CDR2 YFSETQ. The CDR3 spells CASSLSSGSYNEQFF. The CDR3 bases are TGCGCCAGCAGCCTAAGCAGCGGGAGTTACAATGAGCAGTTCTTC.

The J gene is TRBJ1-1, the V gene TRBV18, with 8 bases lining up with TRBD1. J gave up 0 bases and V 0 bases, and 3 bases lay outside the gene matches. The CDR3 has 16 amino acids. Looked up from germline, CDR1 is KGHSH and CDR2 is LQKENI. As DNA, the CDR3 is TGTGCCAGCTCACCACCCGGACAGGGTTTGAACACTGAAGCTTTCTTT. It is translated as CASSPPGQGLNTEAFF.

This chain links TRBV7-8 with TRBJ2-3; a possible D gene is TRBD2 (6 bases). Germline CDR1 reads SGHVS; CDR2 reads FQNEAQ. V shed 5 bases and J shed 0 bases, with 18 bases lying between them. This CDR3 is built from 17 residues. CDR3 coding DNA: TGTGCCAGCAGCGCCCGCCTCGGGGCGGGAAGCACAGATACGCAGTATTTT. Its translation: CASSARLGAGSTDTQYF.

The chain employs TRBV5-6 and TRBJ1-6; no clear D. Looked up from germline, CDR1 is SGHDT and CDR2 is YYEEEE. Trimming pared 0 bases from V and 8 bases from J, leaving 15 bases between. The CDR3 consists of 16 residues. CDR3 loop: CASSLGPTWGDSPLHF. CDR3 nucleotides: TGTGCCAGCAGCTTGGGGCCGACCTGGGGTGATTCACCCCTCCACTTT.

The V gene is TRBV28, the J gene TRBJ2-7; D may be TRBD1 (6 bases). CDR3 size: 15 residues. The germline V gene has CDR1 MDHEN and CDR2 SYDVKM. The V gene lost 5 bases and the J gene lost 3 bases, with 17 bases spanning the gap. The chain's CDR3 is CASSGQGRVLYEQYF. The CDR3 nucleotides are TGTGCCAGCAGTGGCCAGGGGCGGGTCCTCTACGAGCAGTACTTC.